This T cell receptor (beta chain) derives from a study of T-cell reconstitution after alpha-beta-depleted transplantation in children. Using unique molecular identifiers, the investigators prepared the TCRbeta library. TCRdb re-called the PCR reads through MiXCR, storing one row per CDR3 protein. Found here are a few hundred thousand distinct CDR3 sequences, about 20% of them singletons; the top ten hold about 3.8%. The CDR3 is made up of 17 amino acids. From germline, CDR1 is SGHRS and CDR2 YFSETQ. The V gene end was trimmed by 4 bases and the J gene end by 2 bases; junction bases not matched to a gene: 9. This clonotype turned up a few times.

The sequencing here drew on PBMCs from the stem cell graft donor, taken from the stem cell graft. This chain uses TRBV5-1 with TRBJ2-3; the match to TRBD2 covers 11 bases. The sequence came from a human donor who donated a stem cell graft to a child with acute myeloid leukemia. The CDR3 DNA reads as TGCGCCAGCAGCAACGAACGACTAGCGGGATTCACAGATACGCAGTATTTT. The encoded protein is CASSNERLAGFTDTQYF. The entire variable domain, with the rest obtained from reference TRBV5-1 and TRBJ2-3, is as follows: KAGVTQTPRYLIKTRGQQVTLSCSPISGHRSVSWYQQTPGQGLQFLFEYFSETQRNKGNFPGRFSGRQFSNSRSEMNVSTLELGDSALYLCASSNERLAGFTDTQYFGPGTRLTVL.